The rows below give T cell receptor beta chains drawn from one sample of a study of blood T cell repertoires in COVID-19. Repertoires were generated with immunoSEQ multiplex PCR, while TCRdb's copy carries only in-frame clones and drops some. The repertoire holds approximately 120,000 clones, 77% seen once, with over 15% in the top ten. The sequenced sample consisted of peripheral blood. These receptors all stem from an elderly man with acute or convalescent COVID-19. Each CDR3 is given with its conserved first and last residue. D genes are given only for firm matches. The size entry is marked missing in some rows and otherwise reads once, few, many or a size class.

TRBJ2-7 TRBV15 NA NA TGTGCCACCAGCAGAGATCGGACAGACATCGGATACGAGCAGTACTTC CATSRDRTDIGYEQYF
TRBJ2-7 TRBV2 TRBD1 NA TGTGCCAGCAGTGACCCGGACAGGGAAAAGAACGAGCAGTACTTC CASSDPDREKNEQYF
TRBJ2-3 TRBV15 TRBD2 NA TGTGCCACCAGTAGAACTAGGGGAGCGGGGACTCTTACAGATACGCAGTATTTT CATSRTRGAGTLTDTQYF
TRBJ2-7 TRBV6-5 TRBD2 NA TGTGCCAGCAGTCGCGGTGGCGGGGGGGCCGAGCAGTACTTC CASSRGGGGAEQYF
TRBJ2-5 TRBV7-2 TRBD2 NA TGTGCCAGCAGCGCCCAGAGGACTAGCGGGGGACAGACCCAGTACTTC CASSAQRTSGGQTQYF
TRBJ1-2 TRBV7-2 TRBD1 NA TGTGCCAGCAGCGCCTGGGACAGGAGGTGGGATGGCTACACCTTC CASSAWDRRWDGYTF
TRBJ1-3 TRBV10-3 NA large TGTGCCATCAGTGAAGGAGTACCTGGAAACACCATATATTTT CAISEGVPGNTIYF
TRBJ2-7 TRBV28 TRBD1 once TGTGCCAGCAGAACCGGGACAGGGTACGGATCCGAGCAGTACTTC CASRTGTGYGSEQYF
TRBJ1-2 TRBV5-5 NA NA TGTGCCAGCAGCTTGGTAGCGGTCCAAAACTATGGCTACACCTTC CASSLVAVQNYGYTF
TRBJ1-2 TRBV18 NA NA TGTGCCAGCTCACAGGCAGCGGGCCTGTATGGCTACACCTTC CASSQAAGLYGYTF
TRBJ2-5 TRBV5-6 NA NA TGTGCCAGCAGCTTGGTGGTTACAGCACAAGAGACCCAGTACTTC CASSLVVTAQETQYF
TRBJ2-3 TRBV11-1 NA NA TGTGCCAGCAGCTTAGATCGCAGGGGAACGACAGATACGCAGTATTTT CASSLDRRGTTDTQYF
TRBJ2-7 TRBV19 NA few TGTGCCGGGGGGAGGCACGGGAGTTCCTACGAGCAGTACTTC CAGGRHGSSYEQYF
TRBJ2-3 TRBV7-2 NA NA TGTGCCAGCAGCTTAGGCCGGTTCTCAGATACGCAGTATTTT CASSLGRFSDTQYF
TRBJ1-6 TRBV5-1 NA NA TGCGCCAGCAGCGGCGAGGGTTCCGGTAAGAATTCACCCCTCCACTTT CASSGEGSGKNSPLHF
TRBJ2-2 TRBV7-2 TRBD1 NA TGTGCCAGCAGCTCGGGACAGACCACCGGGGAGCTGTTTTTT CASSSGQTTGELFF
TRBJ2-7 TRBV7-8 TRBD2 once TGTGCCAGCAGCTTAGGGTTCCCGGGACTAGCGGACTACGAGCAGTACTTC CASSLGFPGLADYEQYF
TRBJ1-5 TRBV6-6 TRBD1 NA TGTGCCAGCAGCATGACAGGGGAAGGTCAGCCCCAGCATTTT CASSMTGEGQPQHF
TRBJ1-3 TRBV18 NA NA TGTGCCAGCTCACCCGACAGATACTCTGGAAACACCATATATTTT CASSPDRYSGNTIYF
TRBJ2-7 TRBV3-1/TRBV3-2 NA NA TGTGCCAGCAGCCAAGATAGGTATGGGGGGTTAATTTTCGACGAGCAGTACTTC CASSQDRYGGLIFDEQYF
TRBJ1-2 TRBV19 TRBD1 NA TGTGCCAGTAGTATTTTGAGGACAGGGGGTGATGGCTACACCTTC CASSILRTGGDGYTF
TRBJ1-3 TRBV6-5 TRBD1 NA TGTGCCAGCAGTACCAACAGGGGGCCTGGAAACACCATATATTTT CASSTNRGPGNTIYF
TRBJ1-5 TRBV15 NA NA TGTGCCACCAGCAGGAGACGGGGGGAAGTTCAGCCCCAGCATTTT CATSRRRGEVQPQHF
TRBJ1-6 TRBV5-4 TRBD1 few TGTGCCAGCAGCGTCGACAGGGATAATTCACCCCTCCACTTT CASSVDRDNSPLHF
TRBJ2-2 TRBV7-2 NA once TGTGCCAGCAGCTTGGAGACAGGGAACACCGGGGAGCTGTTTTTT CASSLETGNTGELFF
TRBJ2-5 TRBV28 NA NA TGTGCCAGCAGTCCGCCGGGCTCAGGGAGGCTCGAGACCCAGTACTTC CASSPPGSGRLETQYF
TRBJ2-7 TRBV5-5 NA NA TGTGCCAGCAGCTTGGTAGGAGGCTCAGGCGAGCAGTACTTC CASSLVGGSGEQYF
TRBJ2-1 TRBV28 TRBD2 NA TGTGCCAGCAGAACGGGGGGTAGTGGCTACAATGAGCAGTTCTTC CASRTGGSGYNEQFF
TRBJ2-7 TRBV27 TRBD1 NA TGTGCCAGCAGCAGGGGGCCCTACGAGCAGTACTTC CASSRGPYEQYF
TRBJ1-4 TRBV6-5 TRBD1 NA TGTGCCAGCAGTTTTCCGGGACAGGGGGTAAAACTGTTTTTT CASSFPGQGVKLFF
TRBJ1-1 TRBV5-1 TRBD1 NA TGCGCCAGCAGCTTACGTCGGACAGGCGCGACCAATTTGAACACTGAAGCTTTCTTT CASSLRRTGATNLNTEAFF
TRBJ1-2 TRBV10-3 NA few TGTGCCATCAGTGATGGGGCAGAAGCCTCTGGCTACACCTTC CAISDGAEASGYTF
TRBJ1-5 TRBV28 NA NA TGTGCCAGCAGTTTGAGGGGGATCCGACAGCCCCAGCATTTT CASSLRGIRQPQHF
TRBJ2-1 TRBV6-5 TRBD2 NA TGTGCCAGCAGAGGACTAGCGGGGAATGAGCAGTTCTTC CASRGLAGNEQFF
TRBJ1-1 TRBV2 NA few TGTGCCAGCACCAGACAGGACTACACTGAAGCTTTCTTT CASTRQDYTEAFF
TRBJ2-5 TRBV13 TRBD2 NA TGTGCCAGCAGCACCAGGACTAGCGGGGGGAGAGAAGAGACCCAGTACTTC CASSTRTSGGREETQYF
TRBJ1-1 TRBV3-1/TRBV3-2 NA NA TGTGCCAGCAGCCCCGCGTTTGAGAACACTGAAGCTTTCTTT CASSPAFENTEAFF
TRBJ1-4 TRBV2 TRBD1 NA TGTGCCAGCAGCCGAAGACAGGGTGAAAAACTGTTTTTT CASSRRQGEKLFF
TRBJ1-2 TRBV7-9 NA NA TGTGCCAGCAGCTTATCGCAGTCTTTGCCCTTTGCCTTTTCTGGCTACACCTTC CASSLSQSLPFAFSGYTF
TRBJ1-1 TRBV5-8 NA NA TGTGCCAGCAGCTTGGAATGGGGCTTGAACACTGAAGCTTTCTTT CASSLEWGLNTEAFF
TRBJ1-4 TRBV6-5 NA NA TGTGCCAGCAGTTACAGCGGGGCGCGCAATGAAAAACTGTTTTTT CASSYSGARNEKLFF
TRBJ2-3 TRBV18 TRBD1 NA TGTGCCAGCTCACCAGACAGGGGGCTTGCAGATACGCAGTATTTT CASSPDRGLADTQYF
TRBJ1-6 TRBV18 TRBD1 NA TGTGCCAGCTCTCCCGGGACAGGGGTGTCACCCCTCCACTTT CASSPGTGVSPLHF
TRBJ2-1 TRBV27 TRBD1 NA TGTGCCAGCACCCTTCGACAGGGGGCGCATGGTCCAAATGAGCAGTTCTTC CASTLRQGAHGPNEQFF
TRBJ1-3 TRBV7-9 NA once TGTGCCAGCAGCTTAATGGCATCCTCTGGAAACACCATATATTTT CASSLMASSGNTIYF
TRBJ1-3 TRBV24-1 TRBD1 NA TGTGCCACCAGTGATCGAGACAGGGGGCGCATATATTTT CATSDRDRGRIYF
TRBJ2-3 TRBV6-5 TRBD1 NA TGTGCCAGCAGTTACTTGGGACAGGGAGGCACGCAGTATTTT CASSYLGQGGTQYF
TRBJ2-3 TRBV24-1 NA NA TGTGCCACCAGTGACTGGGGGCAGATATTTAGCACAGATACGCAGTATTTT CATSDWGQIFSTDTQYF
TRBJ1-5 TRBV12-3/TRBV12-4 NA NA TGTGCCAGCAGCCTCCCCAGTCAGCCCCAGCATTTT CASSLPSQPQHF
TRBJ1-3 TRBV5-5 NA NA TGTGCCAGCAGCTACAGAAATCAGGGTTTTGGAAACACCATATATTTT CASSYRNQGFGNTIYF
TRBJ2-1 TRBV5-4 TRBD2 once TGTGCCAGCAGCTTAATCCCTAGCGGGGGTAATGAGCAGTTCTTC CASSLIPSGGNEQFF